These 19 T cell receptor beta chains were all obtained from the same sample, sequenced in a study of PD-L1 blockade in urothelial cancer. Profiling relied on immunoSEQ multiplex PCR, and the TCRdb table lists in-frame clones only, not all of them. The sample comprises about 74,000 clones, almost 90% of which are singletons, and 4.5% to 5% rests with the top ten. As to time point: pretreatment peripheral blood. The source was PBMCs, collected around atezolizumab (anti-PD-L1) treatment. These receptors were collected from a man between 65 and 79 years old with urothelial cancer.

The chain combines TRBV6-5 with TRBJ2-7, with a possible D match to TRBD1 (6 bases). The CDR3 extends over 12 amino acids. The ends were cut back, 4 bases at V and 9 bases at J, with 13 bases in the middle. Germline CDR1 reads MNHEY; CDR2 reads SVGAGI. DNA of the CDR3: TGTGCCAGCAGTTCACAGGGTCGGGGGCAGTACTTC. Residues: CASSSQGRGQYF.

The chain is built from TRBV6-5 and TRBJ1-2; D is perhaps TRBD1 (6 bases). This CDR3 is 15 amino acids long. V was clipped by 6 bases and J by 7 bases, with 21 bases between them. Germline assignment: CDR1 MNHEY and CDR2 SVGAGI. CDR3 in amino acids: CASSPRGGPSAGYTF. In DNA form, the CDR3 reads TGTGCCAGCAGCCCGAGGGGGGGGCCCTCGGCTGGCTACACCTTC.

This clone showed up just a few times. V gene TRBV6-4 combines with J gene TRBJ2-3, with 11 nucleotides matching TRBD2. Trimming took 4 bases from V and 3 from J; bases not matched to a gene: 3. Per the germline V gene, CDR1 is MRHNA and CDR2 is SNTAGT. This CDR3 contains 15 residues. The CDR3 loop is CASSGGTSGTDTQYF. In DNA form, the CDR3 reads TGTGCCAGCAGTGGCGGGACTAGCGGAACAGATACGCAGTATTTT.

V usage is TRBV14 and J usage is TRBJ1-2, with TRBD1 as a possible D gene (6 bases). V shed 2 bases and J shed 3 bases, with 16 bases lying between them. This CDR3 has 16 amino acids. Germline V gene lookup returns CDR1 SGHDN and CDR2 FVKESK. This chain's CDR3 is CASSQLQGTTDYGYTF. The DNA for the CDR3 is TGTGCCAGCAGCCAACTACAGGGTACCACTGACTATGGCTACACCTTC.

The chain couples TRBV5-4 to TRBJ1-2; D might be TRBD1 (5 bases). The V gene's germline CDR1 is SGHNT and CDR2 YYREEE (reference sequence). Trimming removed 0 bases at V and 1 base at J, with 10 bases between. The CDR3 is 15 amino acids. CDR3 nucleotide sequence: TGTGCCAGCAGCTTGGGCCGGACACTTAACTATGGCTACACCTTC. It specifies CASSLGRTLNYGYTF.

This chain uses TRBV28 with TRBJ2-5; no clear D gene. The germline V and J ends were trimmed by 3 bases and 5 bases, with 13 bases remaining between them. From germline, CDR1 is MDHEN and CDR2 SYDVKM. The CDR3 is made up of 14 amino acids. The CDR3 DNA is TGTGCCAGCAGTTTCGTTAGATCCTCGGAGACCCAGTACTTC. Protein sequence: CASSFVRSSETQYF. Using reference TRBV28 and TRBJ2-5 for the parts outside the CDR3, the full variable domain is DVKVTQSSRYLVKRTGEKVFLECVQDMDHENMFWYRQDPGLGLRLIYFSYDVKMKEKGDIPEGYSVSREKKERFSLILESASTNQTSMYLCASSFVRSSETQYFGPGTRLLVL.

The chain is built from TRBV7-2 and TRBJ2-3; 12 bases are a match to TRBD2. The CDR3 runs 18 residues. Germline V lookup: CDR1 SGHTA, CDR2 FQGNSA. The V gene end was trimmed by 3 bases and the J gene end by 1 base; junction bases not matched to a gene: 8. CDR3 amino acids: CASSFPSGRAGGTDTQYF. In DNA, the CDR3 is TGTGCCAGCAGCTTCCCTAGCGGGAGGGCCGGGGGCACAGATACGCAGTATTTT.

This clone appeared once. The V and J genes are TRBV5-1 and TRBJ2-3; D may be TRBD2 (5 bases). Germline-derived CDR1 and CDR2 are SGHRS and YFSETQ. V was shortened by 5 bases and J by 2 bases, with 12 bases between the two germline ends. The CDR3 extends over 14 amino acids. The CDR3 bases are TGCGCCAGCAGGCCTGAGGGTCTCACAGATACGCAGTATTTT. Its translation: CASRPEGLTDTQYF.

This clone appeared once. This rearrangement joins TRBV29-1 to TRBJ2-3, with D tentatively TRBD2 (6 bases). CDR1 is SQVTM and CDR2 is ANQGSEA in the germline V gene. The V gene lost 7 bases and the J gene lost 6 bases, with 17 bases spanning the gap. The CDR3 loop spans 13 amino acids. The CDR3 DNA reads TGCAGCGCTCGTCACGGGGGTCAGGATACGCAGTATTTT. Translated: CSARHGGQDTQYF.

This clone was seen only once. The gene calls are TRBV6-6 and TRBJ1-1; TRBD1 is a possible D gene (6 bases). This CDR3 has 13 residues. The germline V and J ends were trimmed by 7 bases and 3 bases, with 12 bases remaining between them. CDR1 is MNHNY and CDR2 is SVGAGI in the germline V gene (reference sequence). DNA of the CDR3: TGTGCCAGCAACCTACAGGGTGACACTGAAGCTTTCTTT. Its translation is CASNLQGDTEAFF.

This chain joins TRBV6-1 and TRBJ1-1; a weak D match, TRBD1 (5 bases). The CDR3 contains 18 residues. Trimming removed 1 base from V and 8 bases from J, with 26 bases in between. Germline assignment: CDR1 MNHNS and CDR2 SASEGT. The CDR3 coding sequence is TGTGCCAGCAGTGAAGGGTTCTGGGCAGAGGCGGGACTTTGGGAAGCTTTCTTT. Its translation is CASSEGFWAEAGLWEAFF.

Here the CDR3 reads CASSPGLAGGFPVPEYF. CDR3 DNA: TGTGCCAGCAGCCCGGGACTAGCGGGAGGTTTCCCCGTGCCCGAGTACTTC. The V call is TRBV7-9, the J call TRBJ2-5; 15 nucleotides line up with TRBD2. After removal of 5 bases from V and 12 bases from J, the junction contained 16 bases not matched to a gene. The CDR3 runs 17 residues. Germline V gene lookup returns CDR1 SEHNR and CDR2 FQNEAQ (reference sequence).

As regards this clone: No DNA is shown, since the ends of the CDR3 on it are uncertain; the CDR3 is the one TCRdb lists. The chain couples TRBV5-1 to TRBJ2-7; TRBD2, the table's D call, lacks a check against the DNA. From germline, CDR1 is SGHRS and CDR2 YFSETQ. The CDR3 is 16 amino acids in total, end residues counted. CDR3 region: CASSFGPGVPSYEQYF.

This chain joins TRBV28 and TRBJ2-4, with 7 nucleotides matching TRBD1. The trim removed 10 bases at V and 7 bases at J, leaving 7 bases unmatched. CDR1 is MDHEN and CDR2 is SYDVKM in the germline V gene. There are 12 residues in the CDR3. In nucleotides, the CDR3 is TGTGCCAACAGGGGCGACAGGAACATTCAGTACTTC. Protein product: CANRGDRNIQYF.

This clone was seen just once. The genes are TRBV10-2 and TRBJ2-1; TRBD2 matches 11 bases. The J segment lost 15 bases and the V segment lost 6 bases, leaving 13 bases of the junction unmatched. The length of the CDR3 is 14 residues. Germline CDR1 WSHSY, CDR2 SAAADI. CDR3: CASSAGLAGASGFF. CDR3 bases: TGCGCCAGCAGCGCCGGACTAGCGGGCGCCTCGGGGTTCTTC.

The chain recombines TRBV5-1 with TRBJ1-1; TRBD1 matches at 7 bases. The CDR3 totals 14 residues. Looked up from germline, CDR1 is SGHRS and CDR2 is YFSETQ. Trimming removed 4 bases from V and 1 base from J; junction bases left unmatched: 4. The chain's CDR3 is CASSGRQGNTEAFF. The DNA of the CDR3 is TGCGCCAGCAGCGGACGACAGGGGAACACTGAAGCTTTCTTT.

This clone was picked up one time. This chain joins TRBV6-6 and TRBJ2-5, with 10 bases that match TRBD1. The V gene end was trimmed by 6 bases and the J gene end by 3 bases; junction bases not matched to a gene: 7. The CDR3 runs 15 residues. Per the germline V gene, CDR1 is MNHNY and CDR2 is SVGAGI (reference sequence). The CDR3 nucleotides read TGTGCCAGCAGCGGGACAGGGGCGGGAAAAGAGACCCAGTACTTC. Its protein is CASSGTGAGKETQYF.

Notes on this clone: This sample also contains other DNA sequences that code for the same CDR3. This chain links TRBV18 with TRBJ2-7, with unresolved D. Trimming took off 3 bases at V and 1 base at J, with 7 bases between the two ends. CDR1 is KGHSH and CDR2 is LQKENI in the germline V gene. The CDR3 contains 13 residues. Written as DNA, the CDR3 is TGTGCCAGCTCACCTCCCTCTTCCTACGAGCAGTACTTC. It yields the protein CASSPPSSYEQYF.

This clone was detected only a few times. The CDR3 spells CASSYLQGNTEAFF. In nucleotides, the CDR3 is TGTGCCAGCAGTTACCTACAGGGTAACACTGAAGCTTTCTTT. This sequence joins TRBV6-5 and TRBJ1-1; D is possibly TRBD1 (6 bases). Trimming removed 2 bases from V and 2 bases from J, with 9 bases in between. This CDR3 is built from 14 residues. Germline V gene sequence: CDR1 MNHEY, CDR2 SVGAGI.